This TCR beta chain appears in the sequencing data of a study of T cells expressing NK-cell markers. Background on the study: Of eight sequenced donors, seven were HCMV-seropositive and one HCMV-seronegative. Overall study results and limits: In a group of about 6 donors, dominant NKG2C+ clonotypes represented roughly 1.0-7.5% of CD8+ T cells. Where several donors were concerned, these clonotypes also led the CD3+CD56-NKG2C+ fraction. HCMV specificity of the expanded NKG2C+ T cell clones stayed unclear.

Concerning this clonotype: The target antigen is unknown.

The CDR3 consists of 16 residues. From germline, CDR1 is MNHEY and CDR2 SMNVEV (reference sequence). Using the 5' RACE reads, TCRdb records one entry per CDR3 protein without DNA. The sample includes some 390,000 distinct CDR3 sequences. The sequence came from a woman between 45 and 60 years old in good health. The sequenced sample consisted of blood T cells: a sorted CD56 or NKG2C T cell subset, CD4+ or CD8+ T cells, or bulk PBMC T cells (not recorded which). The chain links TRBV27 to TRBJ2-1. CDR3 in amino acids: CASSLSRLSPYNEQFF.